A single sample gave rise to the 31 T cell receptor beta chains below, sequenced in a study of human T cells and chemical hapten exposure. Time point noted: patch test 3, about 24 weeks after DPC sensitization. Treatment denoted: therapeutic diphenylcyclopropenone sensitization with weekly scalp DPC. From the RACE reads, TCRdb called clonotypes with MiXCR, one entry per CDR3 protein. Found here are roughly 100,000 distinct CDR3 sequences, roughly a third of them singletons; the top ten hold roughly 2.7%. Here the sequenced sample was whole blood, taken in connection with sensitization to the hapten diphenylcyclopropenone (DPC). All receptors derive from a man between 35 and 55 years old with alopecia areata. Some clones in this sample may be carry-over from other donors' samples.

The chain couples TRBV7-9 to TRBJ2-3; 11 bases are shared with TRBD2. The length of the CDR3 is 15 residues. Per germline, CDR1 SEHNR and CDR2 FQNEAQ (reference sequence). V dropped 5 bases and J dropped 4; count of bases not matched to a gene: 5. The CDR3 nucleotides are TGTGCCAGCAGCCGCCAACTAGCGGGGGCAGATACGCAGTATTTT. This sequence encodes CASSRQLAGADTQYF.

The rearrangement uses TRBV5-1 and TRBJ1-2, with a tentative D call TRBD1 (5 bases). V lost 5 bases to trimming and J lost 0 bases, with 11 bases between them. CDR3 length: 14 amino acids. Germline V gene data show CDR1 as SGHRS and CDR2 as YFSETQ. The CDR3 DNA follows: TGCGCCAGCAGACTGGCAGGGCCTAACTATGGCTACACCTTC. This encodes CASRLAGPNYGYTF.

This clonotype was found a few times. The chain employs TRBV29-1 and TRBJ2-1, with 15 nucleotides matching TRBD2. Germline V gene data show CDR1 as SQVTM and CDR2 as ANQGSEA. This CDR3 is 19 amino acids long. V shed 5 bases, J shed 0 bases, and the junction held 11 bases outside the gene matches. CDR3: CSVYGGLAGGGSSYNEQFF. DNA for the CDR3: TGCAGCGTTTACGGAGGACTAGCGGGAGGGGGGAGCTCCTACAATGAGCAGTTCTTC.

This clonotype has just a few counts. This sequence joins TRBV6-5 and TRBJ1-4; D is perhaps TRBD1 (5 bases). Germline values: CDR1 MNHEY, CDR2 SVGAGI. This CDR3 region has 15 residues. The V end lost 5 bases, the J end lost 7 bases, and 17 bases lay between the germline ends. CDR3 in DNA: TGTGCCAGCAGTCCCCTTTTTAGCGGGGGTGAAAAACTGTTTTTT. Amino acid sequence: CASSPLFSGGEKLFF.

The J gene is TRBJ2-5, the V gene TRBV15; D gene ambiguous. The CDR3 extends over 8 amino acids. Looked up from germline, CDR1 is LNHNV and CDR2 is YYDKDF (reference sequence). This chain's CDR3 is CALETQYF. CDR3 DNA sequence: TGTGCGTTGGAGACCCAGTACTTC.

The chain combines TRBV29-1 with TRBJ2-1, with TRBD2 identical over 7 bases. Germline values: CDR1 SQVTM, CDR2 ANQGSEA. The CDR3 has 13 amino acids. The junction had 9 bases not matched to a gene; V was cut back by 6 bases and J by 7 bases. CDR3 in DNA: TGCAGCGTCTTACGGGAGGCGAGGAATGAGCAGTTCTTC. It codes for CSVLREARNEQFF.

The chain links TRBV20-1 to TRBJ2-7, with D perhaps matching TRBD2 (5 bases). The germline V gene has CDR1 DFQATT and CDR2 SNEGSKA (reference sequence). The germline V and J ends were trimmed by 1 base and 0 bases, with 13 bases remaining between them. The CDR3 loop spans 15 amino acids. This CDR3 is CSARVRLTSSYEQYV. The CDR3 region has the DNA TGCAGTGCTAGAGTACGACTAACGAGCTCCTACGAGCAGTACGTC.

The chain links TRBV20-1 to TRBJ2-4, with a possible D match to TRBD1 (7 bases). CDR3 size: 12 residues. Looked up from germline, CDR1 is DFQATT and CDR2 is SNEGSKA (reference sequence). The CDR3 DNA sequence: TGCAGCTCAGGGGGGCGCTGGGACATTCAGTACTTC. Translation: CSSGGRWDIQYF.

The rearrangement joins TRBV7-9 to TRBJ2-1; 10 positions agree with TRBD2. Germline lookup yields CDR1 SEHNR and CDR2 FQNEAQ (reference sequence). The CDR3 loop spans 14 amino acids. Unmatched junction bases numbered 5, after V lost 8 bases and J lost 4 bases. CDR3: CASRGLAVYNEQFF. As DNA, the CDR3 is TGTGCCAGCCGTGGACTAGCGGTTTACAATGAGCAGTTCTTC.

The chain employs TRBV24-1 and TRBJ2-5; D might be TRBD1 or TRBD2, each matching 5 bases. CDR1 is KGHDR, CDR2 SFDVKD, per germline. This CDR3 is built from 13 residues. V dropped 0 bases and J dropped 9 bases, with 10 bases sitting between them. The CDR3 spells CATSDLRRGAQYF. In nucleotides, the CDR3 is TGTGCCACCAGTGATTTGCGGAGAGGGGCCCAGTACTTC.

This chain joins TRBV28 and TRBJ2-5; 9 bases are shared with TRBD2. J gave up 1 base and V 2 bases, and 5 bases lay outside the gene matches. This CDR3 is built from 16 residues. Germline CDR1 MDHEN, CDR2 SYDVKM. The CDR3 sequence: CASSLGLAGPQETQYF. The CDR3 DNA sequence: TGTGCCAGCAGTTTAGGTCTAGCGGGGCCCCAAGAGACCCAGTACTTC. The full variable domain, with the rest looked up from reference TRBV28 and TRBJ2-5, is DVKVTQSSRYLVKRTGEKVFLECVQDMDHENMFWYRQDPGLGLRLIYFSYDVKMKEKGDIPEGYSVSREKKERFSLILESASTNQTSMYLCASSLGLAGPQETQYFGPGTRLLVL.

This clonotype was found a few times. The chain employs TRBV13 and TRBJ2-2; the match to TRBD2 covers 11 bases. J was trimmed by 3 bases and V by 5 bases; bases with no gene match: 5. The CDR3 extends over 16 amino acids. The germline gives CDR1 PRHDT, CDR2 FYEKMQ (reference sequence). The CDR3 loop is CASSVLAGVDTGELFF. CDR3 DNA: TGTGCCAGCAGCGTACTAGCGGGAGTCGACACCGGGGAGCTGTTTTTT.

This clonotype was observed a few times. The chain employs TRBV20-1 and TRBJ2-3, with 8 bases fitting TRBD2. The CDR3 runs 17 residues. V was pared by 0 bases and J by 0 bases, with 8 bases of the junction left unmatched. The germline V gene encodes CDR1 DFQATT and CDR2 SNEGSKA (reference sequence). The CDR3 DNA reads as TGCAGTGCTAGAGATCCCGGTAGCGGGACTAGCACAGATACGCAGTATTTT. Protein sequence: CSARDPGSGTSTDTQYF.

The chain recombines TRBV7-8 with TRBJ2-1; D not resolved. With 5 bases removed from V and 6 bases from J, the gap between germline ends came to 11 bases. The CDR3 is 13 amino acids. Germline loops: CDR1 SGHVS, CDR2 FQNEAQ. The CDR3 sequence: CASSLEKINEQFF. CDR3 nucleotides: TGTGCCAGCAGCCTCGAAAAGATCAATGAGCAGTTCTTC. Combining the CDR3 with reference TRBV7-8 and TRBJ2-1 gives the whole variable domain GAGVSQSPRYKVAKRGQDVALRCDPISGHVSLFWYQQALGQGPEFLTYFQNEAQLDKSGLPSDRFFAERPEGSVSTLKIQRTQQEDSAVYLCASSLEKINEQFFGPGTRLTVL.

This clonotype has just a few counts. The rearrangement joins TRBV19 to TRBJ1-2; 12 bases line up with TRBD1. Trimming at V came to 4 bases and at J to 4 bases, leaving 16 bases not matched to a gene. Germline-derived CDR1 and CDR2 are LNHDA and SQIVND (reference sequence). The CDR3 runs to 19 residues. The CDR3 DNA reads TGTGCCAGTAGTAACATCCGGGACAGGGGGCTTATAACGCGCTATGGCTACACCTTC. Its translation is CASSNIRDRGLITRYGYTF.

The chain couples TRBV24-1 to TRBJ2-5; the match to TRBD2 covers 11 bases. CDR3 length equals 15 residues. Trimming at V came to 4 bases and at J to 4 bases, leaving 4 bases not matched to a gene. Germline CDR1 is KGHDR and CDR2 is SFDVKD. The CDR3 DNA reads as TGTGCCACCAGTGACCCAGGACTAGCGGGAGAGACCCAGTACTTC. Translated: CATSDPGLAGETQYF.

The chain recombines TRBV12-3 or TRBV12-4 with TRBJ2-5; D unclear. The CDR3 runs 17 residues. Trimming pared 7 bases from V and 0 bases from J, leaving 21 bases between. The DNA for the CDR3 is TGTGCCAGCACCTCTAGGGCCTGGGGAAACAACCAAGAGACCCAGTACTTC. Its protein is CASTSRAWGNNQETQYF.

This clonotype was counted between two and nine times. This sequence joins TRBV19 and TRBJ1-4; 7 positions agree with TRBD1. CDR3 length equals 13 residues. Germline assignment: CDR1 LNHDA and CDR2 SQIVND (reference sequence). V shed 9 bases and J 8 bases; nucleotides not matched to a gene: 9. The CDR3 coding sequence is TGTGCCAGCGAAGGACAGGAGGGCGAAAAACTGTTTTTT. This translates into CASEGQEGEKLFF.

The chain uses TRBV3-2 and TRBJ2-3; the table's D call, TRBD2, has no DNA check behind it. TRBV3-2 is an annotated pseudogene. The CDR3 consists of 15 residues. This CDR3 is CASSLPAGGPSTQYF. The DNA for the CDR3 is TGTGCCAGCAGCCTCCCAGCGGGAGGGCCCTCTACGCAGTATTTT.

The chain is built from TRBV28 and TRBJ1-5; D possibly corresponds to TRBD1 (5 bases). The CDR3 length is 15 residues. Germline V lookup: CDR1 MDHEN, CDR2 SYDVKM. V lost 3 bases to trimming and J lost 4 bases, with 13 bases between them. CDR3 sequence (DNA): TGTGCCAGCAGTTTTCTCGGGGGGGGTAATCAGCCCCAGCATTTT. Amino acids: CASSFLGGGNQPQHF.

The rearrangement joins TRBV20-1 to TRBJ2-7; 9 positions agree with TRBD2. Trimming at V came to 3 bases and at J to 3 bases, leaving 6 bases not matched to a gene. This CDR3 contains 14 residues. From germline, CDR1 is DFQATT and CDR2 SNEGSKA (reference sequence). Here the CDR3 reads CSASRLAAVYEQYF. For the CDR3, the DNA is TGCAGTGCTAGTCGACTAGCGGCCGTCTACGAGCAGTACTTC.

V and J are TRBV20-1 and TRBJ1-2, with a weak D call TRBD1 (6 bases). Germline V lookup: CDR1 DFQATT, CDR2 SNEGSKA (reference sequence). The CDR3 runs to 15 residues. V lost 3 bases and J lost 2, with 16 bases in between. The CDR3 DNA sequence: TGCAGTGCTAGTAGCAGGGGTTTCCCAAACTATGGCTACACCTTC. Translation gives CSASSRGFPNYGYTF.

The chain couples TRBV7-2 to TRBJ2-3, with 8 bases identical to TRBD2. Germline loops: CDR1 SGHTA, CDR2 FQGNSA. This CDR3 has 16 residues. V was clipped by 2 bases and J by 3 bases; unmatched bases: 7. CDR3 sequence reads: CASSLMAGGGTDTQYF. In DNA, the CDR3 is TGTGCCAGCAGCTTAATGGCGGGAGGAGGAACAGATACGCAGTATTTT.

The CDR3 sequence: CSARDLVGTDTQYF. The CDR3 DNA sequence: TGCAGTGCTAGAGATCTGGTGGGCACAGATACGCAGTATTTT. This rearrangement joins TRBV20-1 to TRBJ2-3; D is ambiguous. Germline V gene lookup returns CDR1 DFQATT and CDR2 SNEGSKA (reference sequence). V was cut by 0 bases and J by 1 base, with 8 bases left in between. The CDR3 runs to 14 residues.

This chain links TRBV27 with TRBJ1-1; tentatively, D is TRBD1 (5 bases). The CDR3 is 15 amino acids. With 3 bases removed from V and 5 bases from J, the gap between germline ends came to 16 bases. Germline lookup yields CDR1 MNHEY and CDR2 SMNVEV (reference sequence). CDR3 bases: TGTGCCAGCAGTTTTTCCAGGGAAACTACAACTGAAGCTTTCTTT. Translated: CASSFSRETTTEAFF.

This chain uses TRBV6-5 with TRBJ2-7, with D possibly matching TRBD2 (6 bases). The ends were cut back, 7 bases at V and 6 bases at J, with 16 bases in the middle. Germline lookup yields CDR1 MNHEY and CDR2 SVGAGI. The CDR3 covers 13 residues. CDR3 DNA sequence: TGTGCCAGCACCAATCCCGGGGGTGGCGAGCAGTACTTC. Translation gives CASTNPGGGEQYF.

The gene calls are TRBV10-3 and TRBJ2-7; 7 nucleotides match TRBD1. The CDR3 has 13 amino acids. The trim removed 7 bases at V and 5 bases at J, leaving 8 bases unmatched. CDR1 is ENHRY and CDR2 is SYGVKD in the germline V gene. CDR3 residues: CAITKGQGDEQYF. The CDR3 bases are TGTGCCATCACCAAAGGTCAGGGGGACGAGCAGTACTTC.

This sequence joins TRBV28 and TRBJ2-1, with TRBD2 matching over 8 bases. Trimming removed 7 bases from V and 4 bases from J; junction bases left unmatched: 6. Per the germline V gene, CDR1 is MDHEN and CDR2 is SYDVKM. The CDR3 length is 14 residues. The CDR3 reads CASTSGTSYNEQFF. The CDR3 DNA follows: TGTGCCAGCACCTCCGGGACTAGTTACAATGAGCAGTTCTTC.

The rearrangement joins TRBV6-2 or TRBV6-3 to TRBJ2-3; D is perhaps TRBD2 (6 bases). From germline, CDR1 is MNHEY and CDR2 SVGEGT. This CDR3 region has 14 residues. V lost 5 bases, J lost 5 bases, and 14 bases lay in between. The CDR3 DNA sequence: TGTGCCAGCAGTGCTACACGGAGGGGAGATACGCAGTATTTT. Translated, it gives CASSATRRGDTQYF.

The chain employs TRBV6-6 and TRBJ2-3; TRBD2 aligns across 9 bases. The CDR3 covers 16 residues. Germline CDR1 and CDR2: MNHNY and SVGAGI (reference sequence). V dropped 5 bases and J dropped 0; count of bases not matched to a gene: 6. Here the CDR3 reads CASSPGTSRSTDTQYF. The DNA for the CDR3 is TGTGCCAGCAGTCCCGGGACTAGCAGAAGCACAGATACGCAGTATTTT.

This clonotype was seen a few times. The genes are TRBV20-1 and TRBJ2-2, with D unclear. This CDR3 has 15 residues. Germline V CDR1 and CDR2: DFQATT, SNEGSKA (reference sequence). V was cut by 0 bases and J by 4 bases, with 12 bases left in between. The DNA for the CDR3 is TGCAGTGCTAGAGATCAGAGTGTTTCCACCGGGGAGCTGTTTTTT. Its protein is CSARDQSVSTGELFF.